The TCR beta chain described here comes from a study of blood T cell repertoires in COVID-19. Germline V gene lookup returns CDR1 LGHDT and CDR2 YNNKEL (reference sequence). This CDR3 has 15 residues. Trimming took 4 bases from V and 5 from J; bases not matched to a gene: 9. Repertoires were generated with immunoSEQ multiplex PCR, while TCRdb's copy carries only in-frame clones and drops some. The data hold 250,000 or so clones, with more than 80% observed a single time. V is TRBV3-1 (or the pseudogene TRBV3-2) and J is TRBJ1-1; 8 positions match TRBD1. Sequencing used PBMCs or T cells enriched from blood (not recorded which). This clonotype was obtained from a woman in her twenties or thirties with acute COVID-19. The CDR3 loop reads CASSPRTGRATEAFF. In DNA form, the CDR3 reads TGTGCCAGCAGCCCGCGGACAGGGAGGGCGACTGAAGCTTTCTTT.